Below, 26 T cell receptor beta chains from the same sample are listed, as sequenced in a study of T cells in Graves' hyperthyroidism and ophthalmopathy. RNA transcripts yielded amplified TCR beta CDR3 regions. The TCR CDR3 first-round RT-PCR relied on the HTBI primer set. One entry per CDR3 protein results from TCRdb running MiXCR on the multiplex PCR reads. Of about 250,000 distinct CDR3 sequences listed, over 20% were seen once; the top ten hold 35% to 40%. The sequenced material came from blood. Receptors were obtained from a woman between 40 and 55 years old with Graves' ophthalmopathy.

The rearrangement joins TRBV27 to TRBJ1-1, with TRBD1 as a possible D gene (6 bases). The V end lost 4 bases, the J end lost 4 bases, and 19 bases lay between the germline ends. Germline V gene data show CDR1 as MNHEY and CDR2 as SMNVEV (reference sequence). The length of the CDR3 is 16 residues. CDR3 sequence (DNA): TGTGCCAGCAGTTCGCAACAGGGCGTTTGGTCCACTGAAGCTTTCTTT. As protein: CASSSQQGVWSTEAFF.

In its sample, this clonotype was seen many times. This chain joins TRBV6-1 and TRBJ2-7, with 8 bases identical to TRBD2. The CDR3 is 15 amino acids. The germline CDR1 and CDR2 sequences are MNHNS and SASEGT. The ends lost 3 bases at V and 7 bases at J; junction bases unmatched: 11. The CDR3 bases are TGTGCCAGCAGTGACAGCTCCGTTACGGGAGGGGAGCAGTACTTC. It codes for CASSDSSVTGGEQYF.

This clonotype turned up a few times. This sequence joins TRBV12-3 or TRBV12-4 and TRBJ1-1; TRBD1 matches at 8 bases. The CDR3 runs to 14 residues. V lost 5 bases to trimming and J lost 2 bases; unmatched junction nucleotides: 4. The CDR3 coding sequence is TGTGCCAGCAGTCGGGACAGGCCCAACACTGAAGCTTTCTTT. Translated: CASSRDRPNTEAFF.

This clonotype was seen ten or more times. This sequence joins TRBV5-1 and TRBJ1-1; TRBD1 matches at 8 bases. The CDR3 sequence is 15 residues long. Per germline, CDR1 SGHRS and CDR2 YFSETQ. Trimming cost V 0 bases and J 6 bases; bases outside gene matches: 7. The CDR3 here is CASSLAGQGGSEAFF. CDR3 in DNA: TGCGCCAGCAGCTTGGCCGGACAGGGAGGATCTGAAGCTTTCTTT.

V and J are TRBV30 and TRBJ1-2; no clear D. The V gene's germline CDR1 is GTSNPN and CDR2 SVGIG (reference sequence). The CDR3 loop spans 14 amino acids. V was clipped by 0 bases and J by 3 bases, with 11 bases between them. This chain's CDR3 is CAWSVLYGDYGYTF. The CDR3 DNA follows: TGTGCCTGGAGTGTACTTTATGGGGACTATGGCTACACCTTC. Looking up the rest from reference TRBV30 and TRBJ1-2 gives the full variable domain: SQTIHQWPATLVQPVGSPLSLECTVEGTSNPNLYWYRQAAGRGLQLLFYSVGIGQISSEVPQNLSASRPQDRQFILSSKKLLLSDSGFYLCAWSVLYGDYGYTFGSGTRLTVV.

This clonotype came up many times. The CDR3, as DNA: TGTGCCAGCAGCTTAGCGGGGTCCGACGAGCAGTACTTC. Its protein product is CASSLAGSDEQYF. The chain combines TRBV7-9 with TRBJ2-7; D gene uncertain. V lost 0 bases and J lost 5, with 8 bases in between. The germline gives CDR1 SEHNR, CDR2 FQNEAQ (reference sequence). This CDR3 has 13 residues.

This clonotype appeared many times. The chain uses TRBV7-2 and TRBJ2-5; weak D call: TRBD2 (6 bases). This CDR3 has 12 residues. CDR1 SGHTA and CDR2 FQGNSA come from the germline V gene. V was clipped by 5 bases and J by 5 bases, with 9 bases between them. CDR3 sequence (DNA): TGTGCCAGCAGCACTAGCCGGGAGACCCAGTACTTC. Protein: CASSTSRETQYF.

This clonotype was seen at least ten times. This sequence joins TRBV28 and TRBJ2-7; 9 bases fit TRBD1. There are 15 residues in the CDR3. The junction had 8 bases not matched to a gene; V was cut back by 7 bases and J by 1 base. In germline, CDR1 is MDHEN, CDR2 SYDVKM. CDR3 loop: CASIKDRGPSYEQYF. The DNA for the CDR3 is TGTGCCAGCATCAAGGACAGGGGCCCTTCCTACGAGCAGTACTTC.

This clonotype was recorded many times. The V call is TRBV12-3 or TRBV12-4, the J call TRBJ2-7; TRBD2 might be the D (5 bases). The CDR3 loop spans 14 amino acids. V lost 1 base, J lost 5 bases, and 12 bases lay in between. DNA of the CDR3: TGTGCCAGCAGTTTAGGGTCGGGGTTCCACGAGCAGTACTTC. As protein: CASSLGSGFHEQYF.

The V and J genes are TRBV12-5 and TRBJ2-5; TRBD2 matches 9 bases. The germline V gene encodes CDR1 LGHNT and CDR2 FRNRAP. This CDR3 contains 14 residues. V was clipped by 6 bases and J by 5 bases; unmatched bases: 7. The CDR3 loop reads CASGDGTSLETQYF. The CDR3 region has the DNA TGTGCTAGTGGAGACGGGACTAGCCTCGAGACCCAGTACTTC.

This chain uses TRBV29-1 with TRBJ1-1; no firm D call. The V end lost 5 bases, the J end lost 1 base, and 14 bases lay between the germline ends. This CDR3 has 14 residues. Looked up from germline, CDR1 is SQVTM and CDR2 is ANQGSEA. CDR3 DNA: TGCAGCGTTCCCGAGCCTCCAGCGAACACTGAAGCTTTCTTT. Amino acids: CSVPEPPANTEAFF.

This clonotype was seen a handful of times. The gene calls are TRBV6-5 and TRBJ1-1; tentative D call: TRBD1 (5 bases). The CDR3 runs to 15 residues. V lost 2 bases and J lost 1, with 11 bases in between. CDR1 and CDR2 (germline): MNHEY, SVGAGI. For the CDR3, the DNA is TGTGCCAGCAGTTACACGGGACGAAGGAACACTGAAGCTTTCTTT. Protein product: CASSYTGRRNTEAFF.

The chain uses TRBV6-1 and TRBJ1-1; no definite D call. Per germline, CDR1 MNHNS and CDR2 SASEGT. With 8 bases removed from V and 0 bases from J, the gap between germline ends came to 10 bases. The CDR3 runs to 13 residues. CDR3 coding DNA: TGTGCCAGCCGGACTTCCATGAACACTGAAGCTTTCTTT. As protein: CASRTSMNTEAFF.

The chain links TRBV6-2 or TRBV6-3 to TRBJ2-7, with D perhaps matching TRBD2 (5 bases). The CDR3 contains 12 residues. The V and J ends lost 5 bases and 5 bases respectively, with 10 bases between them. Germline-derived CDR1 and CDR2 are MNHEY and SVGEGT. The chain's CDR3 is CASSTGLHEQYF. The DNA for the CDR3 is TGTGCCAGCAGTACGGGGTTACACGAGCAGTACTTC.

This chain uses TRBV6-2 or TRBV6-3 with TRBJ2-7; TRBD1 aligns across 9 bases. Germline assignment: CDR1 MNHEY and CDR2 SVGEGT. Losses at the gene ends were 7 bases for V and 2 bases for J; bases not matched to a gene: 15. This CDR3 region has 17 residues. Here the CDR3 DNA reads TGTGCCAGCACCTCATTCACCATACAGGGGGCGACCTACGAGCAGTACTTC. This translates into CASTSFTIQGATYEQYF.

This clonotype has a count of ten or more. The V call is TRBV5-4, the J call TRBJ2-7, with TRBD1 matching 8 bases. J lost 6 bases, V lost 4 bases, and 12 bases had no gene match. The germline V gene encodes CDR1 SGHNT and CDR2 YYREEE (reference sequence). The CDR3 runs to 15 residues. CDR3 nucleotide sequence: TGTGCCAGCAGCCCAGGGGGCACAAGGGTTTCCGAGCAGTACTTC. Translated: CASSPGGTRVSEQYF.

This clonotype is a singleton in its sample. The rearrangement joins TRBV6-5 to TRBJ2-7; TRBD1 matches at 9 bases. There are 15 residues in the CDR3. The germline gives CDR1 MNHEY, CDR2 SVGAGI. Trimming took 8 bases from V and 0 from J; bases not matched to a gene: 8. The CDR3 nucleotides read TGTGCCAGCCGTTTACAGGGGGCAAGCTCCTACGAGCAGTACTTC. It encodes CASRLQGASSYEQYF.

This clonotype was picked up many times. V and J are TRBV7-2 and TRBJ2-7; D possibly matches TRBD1 or TRBD2 (5 bases each). This CDR3 comprises 13 residues. The germline CDR1 and CDR2 sequences are SGHTA and FQGNSA. V shed 2 bases and J shed 7 bases, with 12 bases lying between them. This CDR3 is CASSLWRGEEQYF. The CDR3 DNA sequence: TGTGCCAGCAGCTTATGGAGAGGGGAGGAGCAGTACTTC. Full variable domain (missing parts from reference TRBV7-2 and TRBJ2-7): GAGVSQSPSNKVTEKGKDVELRCDPISGHTALYWYRQSLGQGLEFLIYFQGNSAPDKSGLPSDRFSAERTGGSVSTLTIQRTQQEDSAVYLCASSLWRGEEQYFGPGTRLTVT.

The V gene is TRBV6-2 or TRBV6-3, the J gene TRBJ1-5, with D unclear. Germline V gene sequence: CDR1 MNHEY, CDR2 SVGEGT. The CDR3 consists of 13 residues. Trimming pared 1 base from V and 11 bases from J, leaving 12 bases between. CDR3 sequence: CASSYYATRTQHF. Written as DNA, the CDR3 is TGTGCCAGCAGTTACTATGCCACGCGGACCCAGCATTTT.

In its sample, this clonotype was seen many times. V and J are TRBV29-1 and TRBJ2-7, with D possibly being TRBD2 (7 bases). Trimming took off 5 bases at V and 2 bases at J, with 19 bases between the two ends. The CDR3 contains 15 residues. The germline CDR1 and CDR2 sequences are SQVTM and ANQGSEA. CDR3 bases: TGCAGCGTTAAAGGGGGAGCGGGGTCACCCTACGAGCAGTACTTC. Protein product: CSVKGGAGSPYEQYF.

At least ten counts were recorded for this clonotype. The rearrangement links TRBV30 to TRBJ2-7; D remains ambiguous. From germline, CDR1 is GTSNPN and CDR2 SVGIG (reference sequence). The CDR3 length is 12 residues. Deletions cut 1 base from V and 2 bases from J, with 6 bases between. The CDR3 protein is CAWSGHPYEQYF. CDR3 sequence (DNA): TGTGCCTGGAGTGGACACCCCTACGAGCAGTACTTC.

This clonotype was seen a handful of times. The chain uses TRBV3-1 and TRBJ2-5; 7 nucleotides match TRBD1. V dropped 3 bases and J dropped 5; count of bases not matched to a gene: 6. The V gene's germline CDR1 is LGHDT and CDR2 YNNKEL (reference sequence). The length of the CDR3 is 14 residues. In DNA, the CDR3 is TGTGCCAGCAGCCAGACGACAGGGTGGGAGACCCAGTACTTC. This translates into CASSQTTGWETQYF.

This clonotype appeared many times. This chain joins TRBV7-8 and TRBJ2-2; D tentatively fits TRBD1 or TRBD2 (5 bases each). Per the germline V gene, CDR1 is SGHVS and CDR2 is FQNEAQ. The CDR3 consists of 16 residues. V lost 4 bases and J 5 bases, leaving 17 bases between the germline ends. In nucleotides, the CDR3 is TGTGCCAGCAGCTCACAAAGCGCGAGGGGAACCGGGGAGCTGTTTTTT. This codes for CASSSQSARGTGELFF.

This clonotype was recorded many times. The J gene is TRBJ1-1, the V gene TRBV28; perhaps TRBD1 as D (6 bases). V was cut by 6 bases and J by 0 bases, with 17 bases left in between. The germline V gene encodes CDR1 MDHEN and CDR2 SYDVKM. CDR3 length: 16 amino acids. The CDR3 DNA sequence: TGTGCCAGCAGCCCCTGGGGGGCACCAATGAACACTGAAGCTTTCTTT. This codes for CASSPWGAPMNTEAFF.

This clonotype has ten or more counts. The rearrangement joins TRBV7-2 to TRBJ2-7, with 9 bases that match TRBD2. Per the germline V gene, CDR1 is SGHTA and CDR2 is FQGNSA. V lost 1 base, J lost 3 bases, and 4 bases stayed unmatched. The CDR3 extends over 15 amino acids. The CDR3 protein is CASSLGGRGYYEQYF. The CDR3 DNA follows: TGTGCCAGCAGCTTAGGCGGGAGGGGCTACTACGAGCAGTACTTC.

The table lists this clonotype with many counts. The rearrangement uses TRBV4-2 and TRBJ1-2, with 7 bases lining up with TRBD1. The length of the CDR3 is 14 residues. CDR1 is LGHNA, CDR2 YNFKEQ, per germline. The junction had 9 bases not matched to a gene; V was cut back by 3 bases and J by 8 bases. CDR3 amino acids: CASSHPDREEGYTF. The CDR3 nucleotides read TGTGCCAGCAGCCATCCTGACAGGGAGGAAGGCTACACCTTC.